Here is one T cell receptor beta chain with its context. The data were obtained in a study of blood T cell repertoires in COVID-19. Study information: Sources were T cells, B-cell-depleted T cells, or PBMCs; the material itself was cDNA or gDNA.

The V and J ends lost 5 bases and 5 bases, in that order; junction bases with no gene match: 6. The germline gives CDR1 MDHEN, CDR2 SYDVKM. The CDR3 spans 14 residues. Participants were aged 18 to 89 years, lived in around 25 US areas, and enrolled virtually. Clinical histories supplied by participants themselves formed the basis of cohort assignment. Assay: immunoSEQ multiplex PCR; the TCRdb copy retains only in-frame clones and omits some. The table includes a few hundred thousand clones, 92% detected once. The receptor's source is a woman younger than 45 who had recovered from COVID-19. The chain couples TRBV28 to TRBJ2-5, with 9 nucleotides matching TRBD1. The sequenced sample consisted of PBMCs or T cells enriched from blood (not recorded which). The CDR3 coding sequence is TGTGCCAGCAGTGCGCGGACAGGGGTGGAGACCCAGTACTTC. It specifies CASSARTGVETQYF.